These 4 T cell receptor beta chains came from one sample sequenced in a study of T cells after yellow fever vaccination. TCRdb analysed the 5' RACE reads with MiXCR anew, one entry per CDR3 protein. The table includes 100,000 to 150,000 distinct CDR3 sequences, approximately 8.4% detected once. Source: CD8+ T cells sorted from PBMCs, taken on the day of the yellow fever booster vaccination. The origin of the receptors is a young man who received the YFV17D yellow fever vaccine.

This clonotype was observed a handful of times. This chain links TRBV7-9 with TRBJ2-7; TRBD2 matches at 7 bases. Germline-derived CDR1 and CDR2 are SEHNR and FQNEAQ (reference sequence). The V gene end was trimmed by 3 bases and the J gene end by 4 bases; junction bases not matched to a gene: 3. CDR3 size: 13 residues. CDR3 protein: CASSLGREYEQYF. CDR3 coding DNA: TGTGCCAGCAGCTTGGGGAGGGAGTACGAGCAGTACTTC.

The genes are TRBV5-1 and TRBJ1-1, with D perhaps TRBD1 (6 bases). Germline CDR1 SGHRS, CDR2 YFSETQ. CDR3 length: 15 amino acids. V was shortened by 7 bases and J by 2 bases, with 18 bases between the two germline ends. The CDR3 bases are TGCGCCAGCCGCCCCTACAGGGAGGGAAACACTGAAGCTTTCTTT. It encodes CASRPYREGNTEAFF.

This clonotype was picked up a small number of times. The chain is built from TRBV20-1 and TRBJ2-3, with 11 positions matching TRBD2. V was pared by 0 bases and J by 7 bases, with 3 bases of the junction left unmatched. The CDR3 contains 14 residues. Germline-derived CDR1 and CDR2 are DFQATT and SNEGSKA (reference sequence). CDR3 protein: CSAREGLAENTQYF. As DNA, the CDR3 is TGCAGTGCTAGAGAGGGACTAGCGGAAAATACGCAGTATTTT.

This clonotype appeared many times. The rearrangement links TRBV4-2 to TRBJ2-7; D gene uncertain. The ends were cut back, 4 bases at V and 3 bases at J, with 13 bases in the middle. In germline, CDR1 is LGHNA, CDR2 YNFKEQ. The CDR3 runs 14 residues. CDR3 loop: CASSRTEGNYEQYF. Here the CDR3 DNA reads TGTGCCAGCAGCCGCACAGAAGGGAACTACGAGCAGTACTTC.